Included here is one T cell receptor beta chain sequence, with context. The data were taken from a study of control samples from healthy donors and cancer patients. Produced via immunoSEQ multiplex PCR; TCRdb's table is partial and in-frame only. The table shows about 100,000 clones, with more than 85% occurring only once. This TCR was sampled from a woman in her forties or fifties in good health. The sample taken for sequencing was blood.

CDR3 nucleotides: TGTGCCAGCAGCCCTCGTACTAGCCAAGAGACCCAGTACTTC. It is translated as CASSPRTSQETQYF. The V call is TRBV7-2, the J call TRBJ2-5; weak D call: TRBD2 (5 bases). The CDR3 loop spans 14 amino acids. CDR1 and CDR2 from the germline V gene are SGHTA and FQGNSA. V lost 5 bases to trimming and J lost 1 base, with 11 bases between them.